The rows below give T cell receptor beta chains drawn from one sample of a study of cytomegalovirus exposure and HLA in healthy donors. Sequencing used immunoSEQ multiplex PCR; TCRdb keeps in-frame clones, though not all of them. The data show over 150,000 clones, around 80% seen once. Material for sequencing was PBMCs. Receptor source: a male donor in good health and CMV-seronegative. Each CDR3 is given with its conserved first and last residue. Each record gives: clone size, V gene, D gene, J gene, CDR3 protein, CDR3 DNA. A D gene is named only where the DNA matches it firmly. Rows may omit the clone size; those that give it use once, few, many or a size class.

>.|TRBV4-2|.|TRBJ1-5
CASSQGEDGGQPQHF
TGTGCCAGCAGCCAAGGGGAGGATGGGGGTCAGCCCCAGCATTTT
>.|TRBV9|.|TRBJ1-3
CASSVGGPGNTIYF
TGTGCCAGCAGCGTAGGAGGGCCTGGAAACACCATATATTTT
>.|TRBV6-4|.|TRBJ2-2
CASRLDRTNTGELFF
TGTGCCAGCAGACTAGACAGGACGAACACCGGGGAGCTGTTTTTT
>.|TRBV7-6|.|TRBJ2-5
CASSRRGWVETQYF
TGTGCCAGCAGCCGCCGGGGGTGGGTAGAGACCCAGTACTTC
>.|TRBV27|TRBD1|TRBJ2-5
CASSTGTGGVETQYF
TGTGCCAGCAGTACTGGGACAGGGGGCGTGGAGACCCAGTACTTC
>.|TRBV2|TRBD1|TRBJ2-7
CASSEALGMGTESSYEQYF
TGTGCCAGCAGTGAAGCGTTAGGTATGGGGACAGAAAGCTCCTACGAGCAGTACTTC
>.|TRBV5-1|.|TRBJ2-7
CASSPLGGRTYEQYF
TGCGCCAGCAGCCCTTTGGGAGGTAGAACCTACGAGCAGTACTTC
>.|TRBV19|.|TRBJ1-2
CASSGPEGLGNYGYTF
TGTGCCAGTAGCGGTCCTGAGGGCCTTGGGAACTATGGCTACACCTTC
>.|TRBV7-9|.|TRBJ1-1
CASSPSNTEAFF
TGTGCCAGCAGCCCATCGAACACTGAAGCTTTCTTT
>few|TRBV5-4|.|TRBJ2-2
CASSPRGNTGELFF
TGTGCCAGCAGCCCACGAGGGAACACCGGGGAGCTGTTTTTT
>.|TRBV4-1|TRBD1|TRBJ2-5
CASSHLGETGGETQYF
TGCGCCAGCAGCCATTTAGGCGAGACAGGGGGGGAGACCCAGTACTTC
>.|TRBV7-9|.|TRBJ1-1
CASSSTVNTEAFF
TGTGCCAGCAGCTCGACAGTTAACACTGAAGCTTTCTTT
>.|TRBV19|TRBD2|TRBJ2-5
CASSILAGVEETQYF
TGTGCCAGTAGTATTCTAGCGGGAGTGGAAGAGACCCAGTACTTC
>.|TRBV5-8|.|TRBJ1-1
CASSVQGNTEAFF
TGTGCCAGCAGCGTACAGGGGAACACTGAAGCTTTCTTT
>.|TRBV5-1|TRBD2|TRBJ2-7
CASRASGSYEQYF
TGCGCCAGCAGGGCTAGCGGTTCCTACGAGCAGTACTTC
>.|TRBV19|TRBD1|TRBJ1-5
CASRTGTGGQPQHF
TGTGCCAGTAGGACCGGGACAGGGGGTCAGCCCCAGCATTTT
>.|TRBV11-2|.|TRBJ2-3
CASSTRQASTDTQYF
TGTGCCAGCAGCACCCGACAGGCTAGCACAGATACGCAGTATTTT
>.|TRBV5-4|TRBD1|TRBJ1-1
CASSQGQGVEYTEAFF
TGTGCCAGCAGCCAAGGACAGGGCGTCGAGTACACTGAAGCTTTCTTT
>.|TRBV4-1|.|TRBJ2-1
CASSHPQGSYNEQFF
TGCGCCAGCAGCCACCCCCAGGGATCCTACAATGAGCAGTTCTTC
>.|TRBV5-1|TRBD1|TRBJ2-5
CASSSTQGALETQYF
TGCGCCAGCAGCTCGACGCAGGGGGCCTTGGAGACCCAGTACTTC
>.|TRBV28|.|TRBJ2-2
CASDRIGSGELFF
TGTGCCAGCGACAGGATCGGTTCCGGGGAGCTGTTTTTT
>.|TRBV27|.|TRBJ1-5
CASSFRYSNQPQHF
TGTGCCAGCAGTTTCAGATACAGCAATCAGCCCCAGCATTTT
>once|TRBV27|TRBD2|TRBJ2-1
CASRAGGRKFF
TGTGCCAGCAGAGCGGGCGGGAGAAAGTTCTTC
>few|TRBV19|.|TRBJ1-5
CASSDPGLGNQPQHF
TGTGCCAGTAGTGACCCCGGACTGGGGAATCAGCCCCAGCATTTT
>few|TRBV5-6|TRBD1|TRBJ1-5
CASSLRTGEWDQPQHF
TGTGCCAGCAGCTTAAGGACAGGGGAATGGGATCAGCCCCAGCATTTT
>.|TRBV9|.|TRBJ2-7
CASSRGLSYEQYF
TGTGCCAGCAGCCGGGGACTCTCCTACGAGCAGTACTTC
>.|TRBV20-1|.|TRBJ2-7
CSARGSYEQYF
TGCAGTGCTAGGGGGAGCTACGAGCAGTACTTC
>.|TRBV19|.|TRBJ2-2
CASSILAHSTGELFF
TGTGCCAGTAGTATTCTAGCGCACAGCACCGGGGAGCTGTTTTTT
>.|TRBV9|TRBD2|TRBJ2-3
CASSPRGSGRTDTQYF
TGTGCCAGCAGCCCGCGGGGTAGCGGGCGCACAGATACGCAGTATTTT
>few|TRBV5-1|TRBD1|TRBJ1-1
CASSPRTGGLTEAFF
TGCGCCAGCAGCCCACGGACAGGGGGATTAACTGAAGCTTTCTTT
>few|TRBV10-3|TRBD1|TRBJ1-5
CATTPTGSSNQPQHF
TGTGCCACTACTCCGACAGGGTCGAGCAATCAGCCCCAGCATTTT
>once|TRBV7-9|TRBD2|TRBJ2-1
CASSRGTSGGANEQFF
TGTGCCAGCAGCCGTGGGACTAGCGGGGGGGCCAATGAGCAGTTCTTC
>.|TRBV6-1|TRBD2|TRBJ2-3
CASSGRLAVTDTQYF
TGTGCCAGCAGTGGCCGACTAGCGGTCACAGATACGCAGTATTTT
>.|TRBV5-5|TRBD1|TRBJ1-2
CASSLGSGGYGYTF
TGTGCCAGCAGCTTGGGATCAGGGGGCTATGGCTACACCTTC
>.|TRBV27|TRBD1|TRBJ1-5
CASSLTGYQPQHF
TGTGCCAGCAGTTTGACAGGGTATCAGCCCCAGCATTTT
>.|TRBV18|TRBD1|TRBJ2-2
CASSPQTQGAGELFF
TGTGCCAGCTCACCACAGACACAGGGGGCCGGGGAGCTGTTTTTT
>.|TRBV6-6|TRBD2|TRBJ2-5
CATALAGGQETQYF
TGTGCCACCGCCCTAGCGGGGGGACAAGAGACCCAGTACTTC
>.|TRBV6-5|.|TRBJ2-1
CASSPSSISYNEQFF
TGTGCCAGCAGTCCGTCTAGTATCTCCTACAATGAGCAGTTCTTC
>.|TRBV11-2|.|TRBJ2-7
CASSFGTAYEQYF
TGTGCCAGCAGCTTTGGAACAGCCTACGAGCAGTACTTC
>.|TRBV28|.|TRBJ2-3
CASSSGQGGTQYF
TGTGCCAGCAGTTCAGGGCAGGGGGGTACGCAGTATTTT
>.|TRBV27|TRBD2|TRBJ2-6
CASSPRPGPGGSGANVLTF
TGTGCCAGCAGTCCAAGACCGGGACCGGGGGGCTCTGGGGCCAACGTCCTGACTTTC
>.|TRBV6-5|.|TRBJ1-2
CASSYSGHGYTF
TGTGCCAGCAGTTACTCGGGCCATGGCTACACCTTC
>.|TRBV4-2|TRBD1|TRBJ2-7
CASSLRLPGQSRVPYEQYF
TGTGCCAGCAGCCTAAGACTGCCGGGACAGAGTAGGGTGCCCTACGAGCAGTACTTC
>.|TRBV7-6|.|TRBJ2-2
CASSPRLDTGELFF
TGTGCCAGCAGTCCGCGACTAGACACCGGGGAGCTGTTTTTT
>.|TRBV5-4|.|TRBJ2-2
CASSFGRSTGELFF
TGTGCCAGCAGCTTCGGGAGATCCACCGGGGAGCTGTTTTTT
>.|TRBV9|.|TRBJ2-5
CASSVVAGGEETQYF
TGTGCCAGCAGCGTAGTGGCGGGCGGAGAAGAGACCCAGTACTTC
>once|TRBV27|.|TRBJ1-6
CASSPIRGWNNSPLHF
TGTGCCAGCAGCCCCATCCGGGGGTGGAATAATTCACCCCTCCACTTT
>few|TRBV2|TRBD2|TRBJ2-2
CASSASGRATGELFF
TGTGCCAGCAGTGCGAGCGGGAGGGCCACCGGGGAGCTGTTTTTT
>.|TRBV27|TRBD1|TRBJ2-7
CATSRDRGCGQYF
TGTGCCACCTCCCGGGACAGGGGGTGTGGGCAGTACTTC
>.|TRBV7-2|TRBD1|TRBJ2-1
CASSQDRASYNEQFF
TGTGCCAGCAGCCAGGACAGGGCCTCATACAATGAGCAGTTCTTC
>few|TRBV15|.|TRBJ1-5
CATSRERPGVYQPQHF
TGTGCCACCAGCAGAGAACGCCCAGGGGTGTATCAGCCCCAGCATTTT
>.|TRBV9|TRBD2|TRBJ2-7
CASSPSGTSYEQYF
TGTGCCAGCAGCCCAAGCGGGACTTCCTACGAGCAGTACTTC